This T cell receptor (beta chain) derives from a study of blood T cell repertoires in COVID-19. Study overall: Both acute and convalescent COVID-19 samples were obtained from the United States, Italy and Spain.

Grouping used clinical history reported by participants in a survey and questionnaire. The length of the CDR3 is 14 residues. Germline loops: CDR1 LNHDA, CDR2 SQIVND (reference sequence). V shed 10 bases and J 5 bases; nucleotides not matched to a gene: 9. Authors' data handling: Estimates of nucleated cell counts were drawn from the amplification of reference gene primers. Repertoires were generated with immunoSEQ multiplex PCR, while TCRdb's copy carries only in-frame clones and drops some. The V and J calls and clone size are taken from that table; D and trimming were inferred from the DNA. The table lists roughly 300,000 clones, less than 85% of them singletons.

The chain joins TRBV19 to TRBJ1-5; the match to TRBD1 covers 9 bases. Source material: PBMCs or T cells enriched from blood (not recorded which). The clonotype was recovered from a woman between 50 and 59 years old who had recovered from COVID-19. CDR3 in amino acids: CATRDREFDQPQHF. CDR3 in DNA: TGTGCCACCAGGGACAGGGAATTCGATCAGCCCCAGCATTTT.